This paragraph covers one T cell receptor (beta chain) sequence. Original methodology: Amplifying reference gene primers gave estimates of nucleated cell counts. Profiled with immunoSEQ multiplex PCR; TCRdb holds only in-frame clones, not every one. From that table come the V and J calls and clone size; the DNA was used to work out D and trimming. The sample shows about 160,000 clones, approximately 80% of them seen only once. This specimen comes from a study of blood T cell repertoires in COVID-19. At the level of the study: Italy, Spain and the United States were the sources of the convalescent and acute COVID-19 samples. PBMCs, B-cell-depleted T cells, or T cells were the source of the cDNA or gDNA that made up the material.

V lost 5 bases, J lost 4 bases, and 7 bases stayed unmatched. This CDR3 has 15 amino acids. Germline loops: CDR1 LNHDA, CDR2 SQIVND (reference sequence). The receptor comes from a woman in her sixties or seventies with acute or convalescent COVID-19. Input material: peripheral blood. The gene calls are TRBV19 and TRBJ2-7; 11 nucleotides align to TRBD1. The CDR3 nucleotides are TGTGCCAGTAGTCCCGGACAGGGGGCTCCTTACGAGCAGTACTTC. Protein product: CASSPGQGAPYEQYF. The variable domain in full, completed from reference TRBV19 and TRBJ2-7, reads DGGITQSPKYLFRKEGQNVTLSCEQNLNHDAMYWYRQDPGQGLRLIYYSQIVNDFQKGDIAEGYSVSREKKESFPLTVTSAQKNPTAFYLCASSPGQGAPYEQYFGPGTRLTVT.